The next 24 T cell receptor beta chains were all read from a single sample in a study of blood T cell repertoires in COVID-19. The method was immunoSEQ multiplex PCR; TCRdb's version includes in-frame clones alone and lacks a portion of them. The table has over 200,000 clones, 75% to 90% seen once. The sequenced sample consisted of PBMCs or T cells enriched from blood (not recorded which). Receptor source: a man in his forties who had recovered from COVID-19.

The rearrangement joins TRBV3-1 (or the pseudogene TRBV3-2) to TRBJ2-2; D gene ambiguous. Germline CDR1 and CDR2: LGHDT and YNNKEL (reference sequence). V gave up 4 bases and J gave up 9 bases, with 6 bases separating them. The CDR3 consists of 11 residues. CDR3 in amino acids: CASSLAWELFF. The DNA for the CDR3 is TGTGCCAGCAGCCTGGCATGGGAGCTGTTTTTT.

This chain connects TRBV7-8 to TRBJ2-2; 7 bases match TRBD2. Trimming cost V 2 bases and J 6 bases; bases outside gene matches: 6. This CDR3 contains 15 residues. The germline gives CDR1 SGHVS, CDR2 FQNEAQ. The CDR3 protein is CASSLRLATAGELFF. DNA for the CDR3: TGTGCCAGCAGCTTAAGACTAGCTACCGCCGGGGAGCTGTTTTTT.

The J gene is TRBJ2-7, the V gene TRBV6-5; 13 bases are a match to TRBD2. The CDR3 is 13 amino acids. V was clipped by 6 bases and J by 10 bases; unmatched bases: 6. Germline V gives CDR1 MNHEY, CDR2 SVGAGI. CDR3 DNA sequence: TGTGCCAGCAGAGGACTAGCGGGAGCGACACAGTACTTC. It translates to CASRGLAGATQYF.

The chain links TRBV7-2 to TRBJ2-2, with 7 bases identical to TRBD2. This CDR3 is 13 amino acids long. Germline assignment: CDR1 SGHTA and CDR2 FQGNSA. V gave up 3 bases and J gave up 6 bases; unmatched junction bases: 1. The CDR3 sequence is CASSFGGAGELFF. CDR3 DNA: TGTGCCAGCAGCTTTGGGGGGGCCGGGGAGCTGTTTTTT.

The CDR3 DNA sequence: TGTGCCAGTAGTACCCTGGACCTGGGACAGGGAGCCTTATATAGCAATCAGCCCCAGCATTTT. Translated: CASSTLDLGQGALYSNQPQHF. The chain carries TRBV19 and TRBJ1-5; 9 nucleotides match TRBD1. The trim removed 4 bases at V and 0 bases at J, leaving 19 bases unmatched. CDR3 length equals 21 residues. CDR1 LNHDA and CDR2 SQIVND come from the germline V gene (reference sequence).

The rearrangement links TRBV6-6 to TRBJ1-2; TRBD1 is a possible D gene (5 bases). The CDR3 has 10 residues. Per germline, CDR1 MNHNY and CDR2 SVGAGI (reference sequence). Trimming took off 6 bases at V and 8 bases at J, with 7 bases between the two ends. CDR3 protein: CASSPGGYTF. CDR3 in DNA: TGTGCCAGCAGCCCAGGGGGCTACACCTTC.

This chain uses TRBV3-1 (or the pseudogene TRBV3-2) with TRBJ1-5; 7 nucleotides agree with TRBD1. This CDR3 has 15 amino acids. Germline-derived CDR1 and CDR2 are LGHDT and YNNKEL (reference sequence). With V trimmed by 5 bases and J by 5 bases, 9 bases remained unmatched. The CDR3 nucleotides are TGTGCCAGCAGCTCGCACCCCGGGACAGATCAGCCCCAGCATTTT. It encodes CASSSHPGTDQPQHF.

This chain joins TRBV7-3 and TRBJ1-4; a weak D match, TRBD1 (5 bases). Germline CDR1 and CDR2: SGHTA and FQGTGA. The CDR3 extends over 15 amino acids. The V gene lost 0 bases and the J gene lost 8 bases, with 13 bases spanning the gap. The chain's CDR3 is CASSLTSQGGEKLFF. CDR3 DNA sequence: TGTGCCAGCAGCTTAACGTCGCAGGGTGGCGAAAAACTGTTTTTT.

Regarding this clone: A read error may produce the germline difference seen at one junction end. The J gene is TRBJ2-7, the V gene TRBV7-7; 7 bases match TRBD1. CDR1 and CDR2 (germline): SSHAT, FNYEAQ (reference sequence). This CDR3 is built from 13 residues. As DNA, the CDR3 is TGTGCTAGCAGCCTGGACAGGCAGGACGAGCAGTACTTC. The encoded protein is CASSLDRQDEQYF.

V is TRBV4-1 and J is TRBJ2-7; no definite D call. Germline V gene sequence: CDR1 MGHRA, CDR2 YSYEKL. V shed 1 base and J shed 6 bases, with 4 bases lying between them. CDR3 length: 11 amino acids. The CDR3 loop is CASSQGSEQYF. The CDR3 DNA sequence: TGCGCCAGCAGCCAAGGGAGCGAGCAGTACTTC.

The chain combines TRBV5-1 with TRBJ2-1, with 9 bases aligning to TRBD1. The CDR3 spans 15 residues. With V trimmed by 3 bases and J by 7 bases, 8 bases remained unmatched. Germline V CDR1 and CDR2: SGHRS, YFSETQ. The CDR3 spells CASSYTGGAGNEQFF. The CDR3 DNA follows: TGCGCCAGCAGCTACACAGGGGGCGCAGGGAATGAGCAGTTCTTC.

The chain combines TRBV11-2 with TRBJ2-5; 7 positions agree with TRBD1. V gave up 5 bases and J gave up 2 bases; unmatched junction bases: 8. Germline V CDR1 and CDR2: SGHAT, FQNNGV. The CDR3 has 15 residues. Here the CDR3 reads CASSLEARGQETQYF. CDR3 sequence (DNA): TGTGCCAGCAGCCTTGAGGCCAGGGGGCAAGAGACCCAGTACTTC.

The CDR3 coding sequence is TGTGCCAGCAGCCACGGTCAGGCGGGGGGCTACACCTTC. As protein: CASSHGQAGGYTF. J is TRBJ1-2 and V is TRBV11-1, with D uncertain. From germline, CDR1 is SGHAT and CDR2 FQDESV (reference sequence). Trimming took off 5 bases at V and 8 bases at J, with 15 bases between the two ends. The length of the CDR3 is 13 residues.

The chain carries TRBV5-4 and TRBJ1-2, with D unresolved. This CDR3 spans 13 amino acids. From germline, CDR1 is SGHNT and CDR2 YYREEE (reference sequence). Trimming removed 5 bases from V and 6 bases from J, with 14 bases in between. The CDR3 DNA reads TGTGCCAGCAGGTTCTACGAGCGGGATGGCTACACCTTC. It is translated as CASRFYERDGYTF.

CDR3 in amino acids: CSASPLKGEGSTDTQYF. The CDR3 nucleotides read TGCAGTGCTAGTCCCTTAAAAGGGGAAGGAAGCACAGATACGCAGTATTTT. V and J are TRBV20-1 and TRBJ2-3; a weak D match, TRBD1 (5 bases). The CDR3 sequence is 17 residues long. The V end was cut by 3 bases, the J end by 0 bases, with 19 bases between. Germline CDR1 DFQATT, CDR2 SNEGSKA (reference sequence).

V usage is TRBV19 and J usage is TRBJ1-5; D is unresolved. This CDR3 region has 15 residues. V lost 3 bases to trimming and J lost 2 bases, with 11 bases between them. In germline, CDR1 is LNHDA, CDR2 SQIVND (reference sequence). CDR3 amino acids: CASSIGRSRNQPQHF. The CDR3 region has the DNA TGTGCCAGTAGTATCGGGAGATCCCGCAATCAGCCCCAGCATTTT.

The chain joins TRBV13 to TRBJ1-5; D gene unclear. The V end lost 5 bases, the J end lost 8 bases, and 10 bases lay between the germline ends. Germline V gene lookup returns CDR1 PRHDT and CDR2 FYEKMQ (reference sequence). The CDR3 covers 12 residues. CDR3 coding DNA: TGTGCCAGCAGCGTCGGAGGTGAGCCCCAGCATTTT. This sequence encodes CASSVGGEPQHF.

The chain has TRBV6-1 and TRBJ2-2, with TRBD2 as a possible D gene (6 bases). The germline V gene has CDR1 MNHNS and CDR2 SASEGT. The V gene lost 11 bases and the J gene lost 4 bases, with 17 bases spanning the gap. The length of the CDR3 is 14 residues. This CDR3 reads CAGGKPGGTGELFF. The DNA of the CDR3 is TGTGCCGGGGGGAAGCCCGGGGGCACCGGGGAGCTGTTTTTT.

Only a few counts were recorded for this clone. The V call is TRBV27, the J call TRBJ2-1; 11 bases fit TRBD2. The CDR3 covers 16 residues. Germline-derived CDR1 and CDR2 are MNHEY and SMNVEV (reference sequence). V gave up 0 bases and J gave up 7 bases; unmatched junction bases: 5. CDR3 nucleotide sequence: TGTGCCAGCAGTTTATCTCTAGCGGGAGGCTTGAATGAGCAGTTCTTC. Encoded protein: CASSLSLAGGLNEQFF.

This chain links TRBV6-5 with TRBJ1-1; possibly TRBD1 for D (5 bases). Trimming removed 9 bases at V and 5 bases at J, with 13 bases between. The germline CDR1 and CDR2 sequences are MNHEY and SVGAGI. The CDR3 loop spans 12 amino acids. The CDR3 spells CASLSGWTEAFF. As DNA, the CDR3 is TGTGCCAGTCTGTCAGGGTGGACTGAAGCTTTCTTT.

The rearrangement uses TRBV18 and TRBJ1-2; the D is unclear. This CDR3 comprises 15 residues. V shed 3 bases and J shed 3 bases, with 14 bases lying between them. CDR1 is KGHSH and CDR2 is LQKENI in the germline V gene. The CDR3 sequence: CASSPEMRADYGYTF. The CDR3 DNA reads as TGTGCCAGCTCACCTGAGATGCGGGCGGACTATGGCTACACCTTC.

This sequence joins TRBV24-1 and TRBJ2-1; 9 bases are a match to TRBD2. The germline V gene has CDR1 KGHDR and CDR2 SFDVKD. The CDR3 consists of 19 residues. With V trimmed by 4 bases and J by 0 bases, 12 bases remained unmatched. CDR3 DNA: TGTGCCACCAGTGACTCAGGGGTTAGCGGGAGTACCTCCTACAATGAGCAGTTCTTC. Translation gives CATSDSGVSGSTSYNEQFF.

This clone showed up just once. The DNA of the CDR3 is TGTGCCAGTAATGGAGTTTGGCGGGGGGCCACAGATACGCAGTATTTT. The encoded protein is CASNGVWRGATDTQYF. V and J are TRBV19 and TRBJ2-3; 8 positions agree with TRBD2. There are 16 residues in the CDR3. V was clipped by 7 bases and J by 2 bases; unmatched bases: 11. Germline V lookup: CDR1 LNHDA, CDR2 SQIVND (reference sequence).

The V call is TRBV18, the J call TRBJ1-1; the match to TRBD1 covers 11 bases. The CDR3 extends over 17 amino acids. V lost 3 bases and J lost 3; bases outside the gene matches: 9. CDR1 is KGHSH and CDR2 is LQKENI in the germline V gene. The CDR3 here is CASSPGQGAPRDTEAFF. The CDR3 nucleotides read TGTGCCAGCTCACCTGGACAGGGGGCGCCCAGGGACACTGAAGCTTTCTTT.